These T cell receptor beta chains were read from a single sample in a study of Tregs in tolerant kidney transplant recipients. The repertoire was sequenced with immunoSEQ multiplex PCR; TCRdb's copy has only in-frame clones and lacks some. Here the sample spans about 240,000 clones, roughly 80% being singletons. Sequencing used CD4+ T cells from blood. Every receptor here comes from a human donor in good health. CDR3s include the opening cysteine and the closing phenylalanine or tryptophan. D genes are given only for firm matches. Expanded clones get a size class; other rows say once, few or many, or leave the size out.

CDR3	DNA	size	V	J	D
CASSTGQLNQPQHF	TGTGCCAGTAGTACGGGACAGCTCAATCAGCCCCAGCATTTT	-	TRBV19	TRBJ1-5	TRBD1
CAGATYNEQFF	TGTGCCGGTGCAACCTACAATGAGCAGTTCTTC	-	TRBV2	TRBJ2-1	-
CASSKGLAGVADTQYF	TGTGCCAGCAGCAAGGGACTAGCGGGAGTCGCAGATACGCAGTATTTT	-	TRBV2	TRBJ2-3	TRBD2
CASSTGGTLYEQYF	TGTGCCAGCAGCACAGGTGGGACACTCTACGAGCAGTACTTC	-	TRBV7-9	TRBJ2-7	-
CASSPPKRLAGYEQYF	TGTGCCAGCAGCCCCCCCAAACGACTAGCCGGCTACGAGCAGTACTTC	-	TRBV21-1	TRBJ2-7	-
CASSLVVGELFF	TGTGCCAGCAGTTTGGTGGTGGGGGAGCTGTTTTTT	-	TRBV27	TRBJ2-2	-
CASGSSDRLSYEQYF	TGTGCTAGTGGCTCGTCCGACAGACTCTCCTACGAGCAGTACTTC	-	TRBV12-5	TRBJ2-7	-
CASSHQGGVGTEAFF	TGCGCCAGCAGCCACCAAGGGGGGGTAGGCACTGAAGCTTTCTTT	-	TRBV5-1	TRBJ1-1	-
CASSKDRERGYTF	TGTGCCAGCAGCAAGGACAGGGAACGTGGCTACACCTTC	-	TRBV5-4	TRBJ1-2	TRBD1
CASSQEAHSLYNEQFF	TGCGCCAGCAGCCAAGAGGCACATTCCCTCTACAATGAGCAGTTCTTC	-	TRBV4-1	TRBJ2-1	-
CASSQPTGHRNNEQFF	TGCGCCAGCAGCCAACCCACGGGGCACAGAAACAATGAGCAGTTCTTC	once	TRBV4-1	TRBJ2-1	-
CASSGTSSTDTQYF	TGTGCCAGCAGTGGTACTTCTAGCACAGATACGCAGTATTTT	-	TRBV2	TRBJ2-3	-
CASSLRGGEQYF	TGTGCCAGCAGTTTGCGGGGAGGGGAGCAGTACTTC	-	TRBV27	TRBJ2-7	TRBD2
CASSQAWGAASNEQFF	TGTGCCAGCAGCCAAGCTTGGGGCGCGGCTAGCAATGAGCAGTTCTTC	-	TRBV14	TRBJ2-1	-
CASSEGWAGTQYF	TGTGCCAGCAGTGAAGGGTGGGCGGGAACCCAGTACTTC	-	TRBV6-1	TRBJ2-5	-
CASSLAMTADTQYF	TGTGCCAGCAGCTTAGCGATGACCGCAGATACGCAGTATTTT	-	TRBV7-6	TRBJ2-3	-
CDMGGRVDEQYF	TGTGATATGGGGGGGCGCGTGGACGAGCAGTACTTC	-	TRBV6-4	TRBJ2-7	-
CASNPRDREETDTQYF	TGTGCCAGCAACCCCCGGGACAGGGAGGAAACAGATACGCAGTATTTT	-	TRBV21-1	TRBJ2-3	-
CASSRGTSGRETQYF	TGTGCCAGCAGCCGAGGCACTAGCGGGAGAGAGACCCAGTACTTC	-	TRBV14	TRBJ2-5	TRBD2
CASSPGGLNEQFF	TGTGCCAGCAGTCCCGGGGGGCTGAATGAGCAGTTCTTC	-	TRBV6-4	TRBJ2-1	-
CASSLAGAYNEQFF	TGTGCTAGCAGCCTAGCGGGGGCCTACAATGAGCAGTTCTTC	-	TRBV7-7	TRBJ2-1	TRBD2
CASSLGSTYEQYF	TGTGCCAGCAGCCTGGGGTCGACCTACGAGCAGTACTTC	-	TRBV7-9	TRBJ2-7	-
CASTRTLNTEAFF	TGTGCCAGCACCAGGACTTTGAACACTGAAGCTTTCTTT	-	TRBV6-5	TRBJ1-1	-
CASSHPGQTYEQYF	TGTGCCAGCTCACACCCGGGACAGACCTACGAGCAGTACTTC	-	TRBV18	TRBJ2-7	TRBD1
CASSYSWKNYGYTF	TGTGCCAGCAGTTACTCTTGGAAAAACTATGGCTACACCTTC	-	TRBV6-5	TRBJ1-2	-
CASSPESGRTVAQYF	TGTGCCAGTAGCCCAGAAAGCGGGAGGACTGTGGCGCAGTACTTC	-	TRBV19	TRBJ2-7	TRBD2
CASSSPDRGLGNTIYF	TGTGCCAGTAGTAGCCCGGACAGGGGGCTTGGAAACACCATATATTTT	-	TRBV19	TRBJ1-3	TRBD1
CASSLWGTRRKETQYF	TGTGCCAGCAGCTTATGGGGGACAAGACGAAAAGAGACCCAGTACTTC	-	TRBV7-9	TRBJ2-5	-
CASSLVGGGGYTF	TGTGCCAGCAGCTTAGTGGGGGGTGGCGGCTACACCTTC	few	TRBV7-2	TRBJ1-2	-
CASSLITEQYF	TGTGCCAGCAGCTTAATTACAGAGCAGTACTTC	-	TRBV7-2	TRBJ2-7	-
CATRAGQASTGELFF	TGTGCCACCAGGGCGGGACAGGCTAGCACCGGGGAGCTGTTTTTT	-	TRBV15	TRBJ2-2	TRBD1
CASSTSGGKSYEQYF	TGTGCCAGCAGCACTAGCGGGGGGAAATCCTACGAGCAGTACTTC	-	TRBV11-2	TRBJ2-7	TRBD2
CASSLSGGTYEQYF	TGTGCCAGCAGTCTGAGCGGGGGGACCTACGAGCAGTACTTC	-	TRBV2	TRBJ2-7	TRBD2
CASSLVGNTEAFF	TGTGCCAGCAGCTTAGTGGGGAACACTGAAGCTTTCTTT	few	TRBV7-2	TRBJ1-1	-
CASSYLRENREQYF	TGTGCCAGCAGTTACCTGCGGGAGAATCGGGAGCAGTACTTC	-	TRBV6-6	TRBJ2-7	TRBD2
CASSSSRTSTYGYTF	TGTGCCAGCAGCTCTTCCCGAACCTCCACCTATGGCTACACCTTC	-	TRBV13	TRBJ1-2	-
CASSRGQGGSGETQYF	TGTGCCAGCAGCCGAGGACAGGGGGGGTCGGGAGAGACCCAGTACTTC	-	TRBV11-3	TRBJ2-5	TRBD1
CAISPTGTGGATDTQYF	TGTGCCATCAGTCCTACCGGGACAGGGGGGGCCACAGATACGCAGTATTTT	-	TRBV10-3	TRBJ2-3	TRBD1
CASSSGLGAYQETQYF	TGCGCCAGCAGCTCCGGACTAGGAGCCTATCAAGAGACCCAGTACTTC	-	TRBV5-1	TRBJ2-5	TRBD2
CASSPTRGRAEQYF	TGTGCCAGCAGCCCAACCCGTGGCAGGGCCGAGCAGTACTTC	-	TRBV7-8	TRBJ2-7	-
CASSPGLAGVEQFF	TGTGCCAGCTCCCCCGGCCTAGCGGGCGTCGAGCAGTTCTTC	-	TRBV18	TRBJ2-1	TRBD2
CASSLSPSGTDTQYF	TGCGCCAGCAGCCTTAGCCCCTCAGGCACAGATACGCAGTATTTT	-	TRBV5-1	TRBJ2-3	-
CASSSGLAEKGGTQYF	TGCGCCAGCAGCAGCGGACTAGCGGAGAAAGGTGGGACCCAGTACTTC	-	TRBV5-1	TRBJ2-5	TRBD2
CASGGLGALNYGYTF	TGTGCCAGCGGGGGACTGGGAGCCCTTAACTATGGCTACACCTTC	-	TRBV6-1	TRBJ1-2	-
CASSLEPGRTDTQYF	TGTGCCAGCAGCTTGGAACCAGGGCGCACAGATACGCAGTATTTT	once	TRBV5-6	TRBJ2-3	-
CASAAGSYEQYF	TGTGCCAGTGCTGCCGGCTCCTACGAGCAGTACTTC	-	TRBV19	TRBJ2-7	-
CASSDDGNTEAFF	TGTGCCAGCAGCGATGACGGTAACACTGAAGCTTTCTTT	-	TRBV2	TRBJ1-1	-
CASSIYRLQETQYF	TGTGCCAGCAGCATTTACAGGTTACAAGAGACCCAGTACTTC	-	TRBV6-6	TRBJ2-5	-
CASSLGGVGSGAQETQYF	TGTGCCAGCAGCTTAGGGGGCGTGGGTAGCGGGGCCCAAGAGACCCAGTACTTC	-	TRBV7-2	TRBJ2-5	TRBD2
CASSVAAGNQPQHF	TGTGCCAGCAGCGTAGCGGCAGGCAATCAGCCCCAGCATTTT	-	TRBV9	TRBJ1-5	-